This T cell receptor (beta chain) derives from a study of T cell repertoires in cytomegalovirus infection. Study-level background: The authors used CMV epitopes that were HLA-C-restricted (recently identified) and HLA-B-restricted (well studied). Based on public TCR beta signatures, there were indications of CMV infection and of a matching HLA type.

This clonotype has only a few counts. The antigen is unknown. TCRdb re-called the reads through MiXCR, storing one row per CDR3 protein. This table holds 300,000 to 400,000 distinct CDR3 sequences, 25% to 35% found once. The CDR3 has 16 residues. V gave up 5 bases and J gave up 2 bases; unmatched junction bases: 9. Germline loops: CDR1 DFQATT, CDR2 SNEGSKA (reference sequence). Points from the study as a whole: The cumulative frequency of public TCR beta families identified carriers of CMV plus the relevant HLA. HLA-C-restricted CMV clonotypes gave the most frequent clonotype in two of eight donors.

The chain couples TRBV20-1 to TRBJ2-5, with 12 bases that match TRBD2. This receptor was obtained from a human donor in good health (CMV status not recorded). Some clones in this sample may be carry-over from other donors' samples. The specimen comprised cultured PBMCs, sampled from culture after CMV antigen stimulation. This chain's CDR3 is CSASPLLAGGQETQYF. The CDR3 DNA sequence: TGCAGTGCTTCCCCCTTACTAGCGGGAGGACAAGAGACCCAGTACTTC.